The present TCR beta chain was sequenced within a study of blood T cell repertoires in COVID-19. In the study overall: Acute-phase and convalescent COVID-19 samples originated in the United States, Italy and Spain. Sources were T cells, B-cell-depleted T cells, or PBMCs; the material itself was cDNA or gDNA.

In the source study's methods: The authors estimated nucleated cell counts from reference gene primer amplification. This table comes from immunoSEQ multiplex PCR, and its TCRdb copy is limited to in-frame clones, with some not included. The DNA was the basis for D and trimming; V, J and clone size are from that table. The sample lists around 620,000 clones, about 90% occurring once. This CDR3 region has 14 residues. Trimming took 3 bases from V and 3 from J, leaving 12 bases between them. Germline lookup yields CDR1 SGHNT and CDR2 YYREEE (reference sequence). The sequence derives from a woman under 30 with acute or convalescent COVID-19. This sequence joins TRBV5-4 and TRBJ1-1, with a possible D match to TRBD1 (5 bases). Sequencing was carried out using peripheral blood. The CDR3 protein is CASSWGEWDTEAFF. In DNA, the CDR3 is TGTGCCAGCAGCTGGGGGGAATGGGACACTGAAGCTTTCTTT.